One sample yielded the 3 T cell receptor beta chains listed below, sequenced in a study of Tregs in tolerant kidney transplant recipients. TCRdb's copy holds only in-frame clones and misses some; the assay was immunoSEQ multiplex PCR. The sample holds around 230,000 clones, about 86% seen once. The sample comprised CD4+ T cells from blood. These receptors were collected from a human donor in good health.

This rearrangement joins TRBV19 to TRBJ1-5; D call uncertain. This CDR3 spans 13 amino acids. The germline gives CDR1 LNHDA, CDR2 SQIVND (reference sequence). V lost 5 bases and J lost 4, with 9 bases in between. CDR3 nucleotides: TGTGCCAGTAGTGGCACAGCGAATCAGCCCCAGCATTTT. The encoded protein is CASSGTANQPQHF.

The chain carries TRBV5-1 and TRBJ2-7; 14 bases map to TRBD2. Germline V gene lookup returns CDR1 SGHRS and CDR2 YFSETQ. The CDR3 is 19 residues long. Germline trimming cut 2 bases from V and 4 bases from J; bases unmatched to any gene: 14. In nucleotides, the CDR3 is TGCGCCAGCAGCTTCGGGACTAGCGGGAGTCGGAGGTCTCAGTACGAGCAGTACTTC. Translating gives CASSFGTSGSRRSQYEQYF.

This clone was seen a single time. The rearrangement uses TRBV19 and TRBJ2-1; 7 bases align to TRBD2. Germline V gene sequence: CDR1 LNHDA, CDR2 SQIVND (reference sequence). The CDR3 sequence is 14 residues long. V shed 2 bases and J 9 bases; nucleotides not matched to a gene: 7. The DNA for the CDR3 is TGTGCCAGTAGTATATCGGGAGGAGGCGGTGAGCAGTTCTTC. Amino acids: CASSISGGGGEQFF.